This TCR beta chain was sequenced during a study of molecular identifiers for immune sequencing clone quantification. Study information: In replicates, RNA taken from approximately 20,000 or 98,000 naive CD8 cells was divided five ways, and four portions underwent sequencing.

Findings of the study overall: Whereas naive cells kept under 1% of molecules in clones above 20 RNA copies, such clones held over 98% in effectors. Amid roughly 1 million naive cells, spiked Jurkat TCR RNA from one cell was reportedly still detectable.

Germline V lookup: CDR1 SGHAT, CDR2 FQNNGV. The CDR3 contains 15 residues. This clonotype showed up just a few times. Its target is not known. At one boundary the junction diverges from the germline segment, which might be a read error. The authors built bulk TCR libraries by previously described methods with listed TCR primers. TCRdb fed the PCR reads into MiXCR, producing one record per CDR3 protein. The repertoire consists of more than 550,000 distinct CDR3 sequences, with 25% occurring once and the leading ten covering 0.78%. The source is a human donor in good health. Some libraries in this study had Jurkat cell RNA spiked in. The chain recombines TRBV11-2 with TRBJ2-3; 7 positions agree with TRBD1. The sequenced sample was naive CD8+ T cells from blood, with Jurkat cell RNA spiked in. As for subset: FACS-sorted CD8+CD4-CCR7+CD45RA+ naive T cells. The DNA for the CDR3 is TGTGCCAGCAGCGTAGAGGGACAGAACACAGATACGCAGTATTTT. This translates into CASSVEGQNTDTQYF.